A single sample is the source of the 18 T cell receptor beta chains below, sequenced in a study of T cells after yellow fever vaccination. TCRdb reprocessed the 5' RACE reads with MiXCR, giving one entry per CDR3 protein. The profile shows 250,000 or so distinct CDR3 sequences, 3.6% of them singletons. Source: PBMCs, taken 15 days after the yellow fever booster vaccination. All receptors come from a man younger than 35 who received the YFV17D yellow fever vaccine.

This clonotype was seen ten or more times. J is TRBJ2-1 and V is TRBV7-8, with 7 positions matching TRBD2. V lost 5 bases, J lost 13 bases, and 8 bases stayed unmatched. Germline V gives CDR1 SGHVS, CDR2 FQNEAQ. This CDR3 contains 12 residues. CDR3 amino acids: CASSLGTIRQFF. The CDR3 DNA is TGTGCCAGCAGCCTAGGGACTATCAGACAGTTCTTC.

This clonotype came up many times. DNA for the CDR3: TGCAGCGTTGAATCAGGACAGACTAACTATGGCTACACCTTC. This sequence encodes CSVESGQTNYGYTF. This chain connects TRBV29-1 to TRBJ1-2; tentatively, D is TRBD1 (6 bases). The length of the CDR3 is 14 residues. Per germline, CDR1 SQVTM and CDR2 ANQGSEA. Trimming left V 2 bases short and J 0 bases short, with 10 bases between.

Many counts were recorded for this clonotype. J is TRBJ2-2 and V is TRBV19; 9 bases align to TRBD1. This CDR3 is 15 amino acids long. Looked up from germline, CDR1 is LNHDA and CDR2 is SQIVND (reference sequence). Trimming cost V 5 bases and J 5 bases; bases outside gene matches: 6. The CDR3 protein is CASSFGTGITGELFF. The CDR3 region has the DNA TGTGCCAGTAGTTTCGGGACAGGGATAACCGGGGAGCTGTTTTTT.

At least ten counts were recorded for this clonotype. A much larger clone is a single base away; this may be a read error. This sequence joins TRBV6-5 and TRBJ2-3; possible D gene TRBD1, 6 bases. The germline V gene encodes CDR1 MNHEY and CDR2 SVGAGI. With 6 bases removed from V and 0 bases from J, the gap between germline ends came to 10 bases. The CDR3 runs 14 residues. The CDR3 nucleotides are TGTGCCAGCAGGTTAGGACAGAGCACAGATACGCAGTATTTT. It translates to CASRLGQSTDTQYF.

This clonotype has at least ten counts. The chain has TRBV7-2 and TRBJ2-7; 12 bases fit TRBD2. Per germline, CDR1 SGHTA and CDR2 FQGNSA. V gave up 5 bases and J gave up 3 bases; unmatched junction bases: 5. This CDR3 has 15 amino acids. CDR3 bases: TGTGCCAGCAGCCCACTAGCGGGGGGACTCTACGAGCAGTACGTC. It translates to CASSPLAGGLYEQYV.

This clonotype appeared many times. The chain employs TRBV10-3 and TRBJ2-3; 8 bases are shared with TRBD1. The CDR3 has 15 amino acids. J gave up 6 bases and V 3 bases, and 8 bases lay outside the gene matches. CDR1 is ENHRY, CDR2 SYGVKD, per germline. In nucleotides, the CDR3 is TGTGCCATCAGTGACGACAGGGGTAGATCTGATACGCAGTATTTT. Its translation is CAISDDRGRSDTQYF.

Turning to this clonotype: This may arise from a read error, as a much more abundant clone is one base away. This chain connects TRBV18 to TRBJ1-3; D unclear. The length of the CDR3 is 17 residues. The V end was cut by 2 bases, the J end by 4 bases, with 18 bases between. CDR1 is KGHSH, CDR2 LQKENI, per germline. CDR3 in amino acids: CASSPFGKGSSGNTIYF. The DNA of the CDR3 is TGTGCCAGCTCACCATTTGGAAAAGGATCGAGCGGAAACACCATATATTTT.

This clonotype was counted many times. This chain uses TRBV20-1 with TRBJ1-5; 9 bases map to TRBD1. In germline, CDR1 is DFQATT, CDR2 SNEGSKA (reference sequence). This CDR3 contains 19 residues. Losses at the gene ends were 3 bases for V and 6 bases for J; bases not matched to a gene: 21. The CDR3 spells CSARKFGTGWYRGGQPQHF. The CDR3 region has the DNA TGCAGTGCTAGGAAGTTCGGGACAGGGTGGTACAGAGGAGGTCAGCCCCAGCATTTT.

This clonotype appeared a few times. The rearrangement uses TRBV19 and TRBJ2-6; D may be TRBD2 (5 bases). Germline loops: CDR1 LNHDA, CDR2 SQIVND (reference sequence). The V gene lost 3 bases and the J gene lost 2 bases, with 26 bases spanning the gap. The CDR3 is made up of 21 amino acids. Here the CDR3 DNA reads TGTGCCAGTAGTATCGGTTGGTCAACGCGGGCTGTCGGTCCTGGGGCCAACGTCCTGACTTTC. Translated: CASSIGWSTRAVGPGANVLTF.

The chain is built from TRBV18 and TRBJ1-5; the D is unclear. CDR3 size: 14 residues. Trimming shortened V by 2 bases and J by 5 bases, and 10 bases separated the two germline ends. Germline V lookup: CDR1 KGHSH, CDR2 LQKENI. The CDR3 protein is CASSPEQPDQPQHF. The DNA of the CDR3 is TGTGCCAGCTCACCAGAACAGCCCGATCAGCCCCAGCATTTT.

This clonotype was observed at least ten times. This chain connects TRBV11-2 to TRBJ2-5; TRBD1 is a possible D gene (6 bases). CDR1 is SGHAT, CDR2 FQNNGV, per germline. The CDR3 sequence is 14 residues long. Trimming removed 3 bases from V and 2 bases from J, with 10 bases in between. The CDR3 nucleotides are TGTGCCAGCAGCTTCGGACAGCAACAAGAGACCCAGTACTTC. The encoded protein is CASSFGQQQETQYF.

This clonotype was seen ten or more times. The genes are TRBV29-1 and TRBJ1-5; the D is unclear. The CDR3 extends over 12 amino acids. With 4 bases removed from V and 4 bases from J, the gap between germline ends came to 8 bases. Germline CDR1 SQVTM, CDR2 ANQGSEA. CDR3 DNA: TGCAGCGTTGGGGCAGAGAATCAGCCCCAGCATTTT. Protein sequence: CSVGAENQPQHF.

The table lists this clonotype with many counts. The rearrangement joins TRBV5-4 to TRBJ1-4; TRBD1 matches at 7 bases. V was pared by 0 bases and J by 4 bases, with 0 bases of the junction left unmatched. From germline, CDR1 is SGHNT and CDR2 YYREEE (reference sequence). This CDR3 spans 14 amino acids. The CDR3 sequence: CASSLDRGNEKLFF. As DNA, the CDR3 is TGTGCCAGCAGCTTGGACAGGGGTAATGAAAAACTGTTTTTT.

This clonotype was found many times. J is TRBJ2-2 and V is TRBV11-2, with TRBD2 matching 7 bases. The CDR3 is 14 residues long. Germline values: CDR1 SGHAT, CDR2 FQNNGV. V dropped 8 bases and J dropped 7; count of bases not matched to a gene: 10. CDR3: CASGNSAGVGELFF. The CDR3 bases are TGTGCCAGCGGCAATAGCGCGGGGGTCGGGGAGCTGTTTTTT.

Ten or more counts support this clonotype. The chain employs TRBV25-1 and TRBJ2-1; 9 positions match TRBD1. The CDR3 has 16 residues. Germline trimming cut 2 bases from V and 3 bases from J; bases unmatched to any gene: 5. Germline V gives CDR1 MGHDK, CDR2 SYGVNS. The CDR3 DNA is TGTGCCAGCAGTGAAGAAGGGACAGGGAACTACAATGAGCAGTTCTTC. Its translation: CASSEEGTGNYNEQFF.

This clonotype has a count of ten or more. The V call is TRBV7-3, the J call TRBJ2-3, with 8 bases that match TRBD2. V trimming: 4 bases; J trimming: 3 bases; junction bases outside the gene matches: 12. The CDR3 is 17 amino acids. CDR1 is SGHTA and CDR2 is FQGTGA in the germline V gene. The CDR3 protein is CASSSIGGGGATDTQYF. The DNA for the CDR3 is TGTGCCAGCAGCTCGATCGGGGGGGGCGGAGCGACAGATACGCAGTATTTT.

This clonotype was counted many times. The chain employs TRBV2 and TRBJ2-1; 8 bases agree with TRBD1. This CDR3 comprises 15 residues. Germline V gene sequence: CDR1 SNHLY, CDR2 FYNNEI. The V and J ends lost 4 bases and 4 bases, in that order; junction bases with no gene match: 6. The CDR3 sequence: CASSVDRALYNEQFF. The CDR3 coding sequence is TGTGCCAGCAGTGTGGACAGGGCGCTTTACAATGAGCAGTTCTTC.

This clonotype was recorded at least ten times. CDR3: CASTQSANTGELFF. The DNA for the CDR3 is TGTGCCAGCACCCAATCAGCGAACACCGGGGAGCTGTTTTTT. V gene TRBV12-3 or TRBV12-4 combines with J gene TRBJ2-2; the D is unclear. Trimming took 7 bases from V and 0 from J, leaving 9 bases between them. This CDR3 contains 14 residues.